The clone carrying this T cell receptor beta chain turned up a few times. Its antigen is not identified. Given a much more abundant clone one base away, this may be a read error. Amplification used 60 Vbeta primers and 13 Jbeta primers. Produced via immunoSEQ multiplex PCR; TCRdb's table is partial and in-frame only. The sample carries about 62,000 clones, roughly 76% recorded once. The data stem from a study of cytomegalovirus exposure and HLA in healthy donors. Whole-study results and caveats: A likely sequencing artifact accounted for one observed cluster of highly shared sequence variants.

CDR1 and CDR2 (germline): SGHRS, YFSETQ. CDR3 length: 18 amino acids. The material sequenced was PBMCs. This receptor was taken from a man in his fifties or sixties in good health and CMV-seropositive. This chain connects TRBV5-1 to TRBJ2-6, with TRBD1 matching over 8 bases. The DNA for the CDR3 is TGCGCCAGCAGCTTAGTAGGGACAGGATACTCTGTGGCCAACGTCCTGACTTTC. The encoded protein is CASSLVGTGYSVANVLTF.